A selection of T cell receptor beta chains follows, all from one sample in a study of blood T cell repertoires in COVID-19. Clones were sequenced by immunoSEQ multiplex PCR, and TCRdb holds only the in-frame ones, with some missing. Of over 250,000 clones listed, around three quarters are singletons. The sample consisted of peripheral blood. The receptors shown here come from a woman over 75 with acute or convalescent COVID-19. Each CDR3 is given with its conserved first and last residue. A D gene is named only where the DNA matches it firmly. Size is omitted from some rows. Given values are once, few, many or a class for expanded clones.

16	.	TRBV6-5	TRBJ2-7	.	CASSYSTGSVPYEQYF	TGTGCCAGCAGTTACTCGACAGGTAGCGTTCCCTACGAGCAGTACTTC
17	.	TRBV7-9	TRBJ2-3	TRBD2	CASSLAQTAGEGDTQYF	TGTGCCAGCAGCTTAGCGCAGACAGCGGGGGAAGGTGATACGCAGTATTTT
21	.	TRBV6-1	TRBJ2-7	.	CASSEGKTGLRRPPSSYEQYF	TGTGCCAGCAGTGAAGGAAAAACAGGGCTTCGCAGACCCCCGAGCTCCTACGAGCAGTACTTC
15	.	TRBV5-1	TRBJ2-1	TRBD2	CASSSSGGSYNEQFF	TGCGCCAGCAGCAGCTCGGGGGGCTCCTACAATGAGCAGTTCTTC
14	.	TRBV6-5	TRBJ2-7	.	CASRLQGRTYEQYF	TGTGCCAGCAGGTTACAGGGCAGAACCTACGAGCAGTACTTC
17	.	TRBV3-1/TRBV3-2	TRBJ1-4	.	CASSQEPRGGTNEKLFF	TGTGCCAGCAGCCAAGAGCCGAGGGGGGGAACTAATGAAAAACTGTTTTTT
15	few	TRBV19	TRBJ1-2	.	CASSIVTGKNYGYTF	TGTGCCAGTAGTATAGTAACAGGGAAAAACTATGGCTACACCTTC
17	.	TRBV4-1	TRBJ2-5	TRBD1	CASSQGQGALTQETQYF	TGCGCCAGCAGCCAAGGACAGGGGGCCCTTACTCAAGAGACCCAGTACTTC
19	.	TRBV19	TRBJ2-3	TRBD2	CASSPGLAGGLYRADTQYF	TGTGCCAGTAGCCCCGGGCTAGCGGGAGGGTTGTATCGGGCAGATACGCAGTATTTT
15	.	TRBV7-6	TRBJ1-1	.	CASSSLGGRVAEAFF	TGTGCCAGCAGCTCACTGGGAGGGAGGGTAGCTGAAGCTTTCTTT
15	.	TRBV5-4	TRBJ2-5	.	CASSLRQGLKETQYF	TGTGCCAGCAGCTTGCGGCAGGGGCTTAAGGAGACCCAGTACTTC
13	.	TRBV10-1	TRBJ1-1	.	CASSGGVNTEAFF	TGCGCCAGCAGTGGGGGAGTAAACACTGAAGCTTTCTTT
16	once	TRBV5-1	TRBJ1-3	TRBD1	CASRDSYLSSGNTIYF	TGCGCCAGCCGGGACAGCTACTTATCCTCTGGAAACACCATATATTTT
12	.	TRBV11-2	TRBJ2-1	TRBD1	CASSLERQGKVF	TGTGCCAGCAGCTTGGAGAGACAGGGGAAGGTCTTC
14	few	TRBV30	TRBJ1-2	TRBD1	CAWKGDRRSGGYTF	TGTGCCTGGAAAGGGGACAGAAGAAGCGGTGGCTACACCTTC
16	few	TRBV5-6	TRBJ1-3	.	CASSLGLTGSGNTIYF	TGTGCCAGCAGCTTGGGGTTGACGGGTTCTGGAAACACCATATATTTT
16	few	TRBV18	TRBJ2-1	TRBD2	CASSPTLAGGYNEQFF	TGTGCCAGCTCACCAACACTAGCGGGCGGCTACAATGAGCAGTTCTTC
18	.	TRBV4-1	TRBJ2-2	TRBD2	CASSQGPAGGPFAGELFF	TGCGCCAGCAGCCAAGGCCCAGCGGGAGGGCCGTTTGCCGGGGAGCTGTTTTTT
14	.	TRBV2	TRBJ2-5	.	CASSEGRGLGDQYF	TGTGCCAGCAGCGAAGGGAGAGGACTCGGGGACCAGTACTTC
15	.	TRBV14	TRBJ2-7	.	CASSHGLFAGREQYF	TGTGCCAGCAGCCATGGCCTGTTTGCGGGGCGCGAGCAGTACTTC
13	.	TRBV2	TRBJ1-1	.	CASSVVDRGEAFF	TGTGCCAGCAGTGTTGTCGATCGGGGGGAAGCTTTCTTT
16	.	TRBV18	TRBJ1-2	.	CASSPNMGAGNYGYTF	TGTGCCAGCTCACCCAATATGGGTGCAGGGAACTATGGCTACACCTTC
15	.	TRBV5-1	TRBJ2-1	TRBD2	CASSSGRIPYNEQFF	TGCGCCAGCAGCAGCGGGAGGATCCCATACAATGAGCAGTTCTTC
14	once	TRBV6-5	TRBJ1-5	TRBD1	CASSYSGGQGPQHF	TGTGCCAGCAGTTACTCGGGGGGACAGGGGCCCCAGCATTTT